Following are 17 T cell receptor beta chains from one sample sequenced in a study of blood T cell repertoires in COVID-19 (dated by TCRdb to 2018 to 2020). Library preparation employed the immunoSEQ multiplex PCR assay. TCRdb carries this immuneACCESS record with in-frame sequences only. Its versions omit some clonotypes, under half of them owing to an unresolved V gene in the studies checked, with the rest unexplained. The sample contains 50,000 to 65,000 clones, almost 90% of them found a single time. 4.8% of the sample is held by the ten biggest clonotypes. The specimen sequenced was peripheral blood. Receptors were obtained from a man aged 60-69 years with acute or convalescent COVID-19.

V is TRBV30 and J is TRBJ2-5, with 8 bases that match TRBD2. This CDR3 contains 15 residues. Per germline, CDR1 GTSNPN and CDR2 SVGIG (reference sequence). V lost 1 base, J lost 3 bases, and 7 bases stayed unmatched. CDR3 residues: CAWSAPSGPKETQYF. Here the CDR3 DNA reads TGTGCCTGGAGTGCGCCTAGCGGGCCTAAAGAGACCCAGTACTTC. The whole variable domain, remainder taken from reference TRBV30 and TRBJ2-5, is SQTIHQWPATLVQPVGSPLSLECTVEGTSNPNLYWYRQAAGRGLQLLFYSVGIGQISSEVPQNLSASRPQDRQFILSSKKLLLSDSGFYLCAWSAPSGPKETQYFGPGTRLLVL.

The rearrangement uses TRBV19 and TRBJ1-2; a weak D match, TRBD1 (5 bases). CDR3 size: 14 residues. Germline assignment: CDR1 LNHDA and CDR2 SQIVND (reference sequence). With 1 base removed from V and 1 base from J, the gap between germline ends came to 7 bases. CDR3 amino acids: CASSIGTSNYGYTF. The CDR3 DNA reads as TGTGCCAGTAGTATAGGGACAAGTAACTATGGCTACACCTTC.

This clone was recorded once. The chain employs TRBV7-2 and TRBJ2-7, with TRBD2 matching 12 bases. V lost 4 bases to trimming and J lost 3 bases; unmatched junction nucleotides: 4. Germline V gene lookup returns CDR1 SGHTA and CDR2 FQGNSA. The CDR3 runs 15 residues. The CDR3 bases are TGTGCCAGCAGCTCTACTAGCGGGGGGCTCTACGAGCAGTACTTC. Translated: CASSSTSGGLYEQYF.

V and J are TRBV30 and TRBJ2-5; 7 bases map to TRBD1. Germline CDR1 is GTSNPN and CDR2 is SVGIG (reference sequence). This CDR3 contains 14 residues. Trimming took 6 bases from V and 5 from J; bases not matched to a gene: 12. The CDR3 region has the DNA TGTGCCTGCGCGACAGGGACCATCCCCGAGACCCAGTACTTC. Encoded protein: CACATGTIPETQYF.

This clone was seen a single time. This chain uses TRBV10-3 with TRBJ2-1; D is uncertain. The CDR3 has 13 residues. The V gene lost 6 bases and the J gene lost 5 bases, with 11 bases spanning the gap. CDR1 and CDR2 from the germline V gene are ENHRY and SYGVKD. CDR3 in amino acids: CAISGRGDNEQFF. The CDR3 DNA is TGTGCCATCAGCGGCAGAGGCGACAATGAGCAGTTCTTC.

V usage is TRBV2 and J usage is TRBJ1-3, with D possibly matching TRBD1 (6 bases). The CDR3 spans 16 residues. Looked up from germline, CDR1 is SNHLY and CDR2 is FYNNEI. V was trimmed by 8 bases and J by 0 bases, leaving 17 bases between them. The CDR3 sequence: CASEFRTASSGNTIYF. In DNA, the CDR3 is TGTGCCAGCGAATTTCGGACAGCCAGCTCTGGAAACACCATATATTTT.

The chain employs TRBV24-1 and TRBJ1-2; the D gene is possibly TRBD1 (6 bases). CDR1 KGHDR and CDR2 SFDVKD come from the germline V gene. V lost 2 bases and J 8 bases, leaving 8 bases between the germline ends. This CDR3 is built from 12 residues. CDR3 amino acids: CATSDWDNGYTF. The CDR3 DNA sequence: TGTGCCACCAGTGATTGGGACAACGGCTACACCTTC.

The V and J genes are TRBV24-1 and TRBJ2-3; the D is unclear. The length of the CDR3 is 16 residues. V lost 0 bases, J lost 0 bases, and 9 bases lay in between. Germline CDR1 reads KGHDR; CDR2 reads SFDVKD. CDR3 nucleotide sequence: TGTGCCACCAGTGATTTGGAATGGGCTAGCACAGATACGCAGTATTTT. Its translation: CATSDLEWASTDTQYF.

The chain has TRBV7-8 and TRBJ2-4; perhaps TRBD2 as D (5 bases). Looked up from germline, CDR1 is SGHVS and CDR2 is FQNEAQ. The germline V and J ends were trimmed by 5 bases and 7 bases, with 15 bases remaining between them. There are 14 residues in the CDR3. The CDR3 DNA follows: TGTGCCAGCAGCCCCGTGGCTAGAGGGAACATTCAGTACTTC. Translated, it gives CASSPVARGNIQYF.

The CDR3 is CASSLAFTDTQYF. The CDR3 bases are TGTGCCAGCAGCTTAGCCTTCACAGATACGCAGTATTTT. This chain connects TRBV7-2 to TRBJ2-3; D uncertain. The V gene lost 0 bases and the J gene lost 2 bases, with 3 bases spanning the gap. The CDR3 sequence is 13 residues long. Germline CDR1 is SGHTA and CDR2 is FQGNSA.

This chain links TRBV9 with TRBJ2-2; perhaps TRBD2 as D (5 bases). Germline V gene lookup returns CDR1 SGDLS and CDR2 YYNGEE. The CDR3 loop spans 18 amino acids. Trimming cost V 4 bases and J 5 bases, with 24 bases left between them. CDR3 DNA sequence: TGTGCCAGCAGCCCCCGGCCCCTGGGCGGGCTCCAAACCGGGGAGCTGTTTTTT. It translates to CASSPRPLGGLQTGELFF.

J is TRBJ2-3 and V is TRBV6-1; D possibly corresponds to TRBD1 (6 bases). Trimming took off 3 bases at V and 7 bases at J, with 11 bases between the two ends. Germline CDR1 is MNHNS and CDR2 is SASEGT. The CDR3 sequence is 13 residues long. CDR3 nucleotide sequence: TGTGCCAGCAGTGAGCCCAGGGGTTATACGCAGTATTTT. This translates into CASSEPRGYTQYF.

The chain carries TRBV5-1 and TRBJ2-7; a possible D gene is TRBD2 (5 bases). Germline lookup yields CDR1 SGHRS and CDR2 YFSETQ. V was trimmed by 3 bases and J by 2 bases, leaving 15 bases between them. CDR3 length: 15 residues. The DNA of the CDR3 is TGCGCCAGCAGCTCATACCGGGGATTTCCCTACGAGCAGTACTTC. Translating it yields CASSSYRGFPYEQYF.

The J gene is TRBJ2-7, the V gene TRBV9; tentative D call: TRBD2 (5 bases). The germline V and J ends were trimmed by 4 bases and 3 bases, with 14 bases remaining between them. Germline lookup yields CDR1 SGDLS and CDR2 YYNGEE. This CDR3 comprises 14 residues. CDR3 coding DNA: TGTGCCAGCAGCCCGACCGGACTTTTCTACGAGCAGTACTTC. This encodes CASSPTGLFYEQYF.

The chain joins TRBV7-3 to TRBJ2-1; D is perhaps TRBD2 (6 bases). Per the germline V gene, CDR1 is SGHTA and CDR2 is FQGTGA. V lost 6 bases and J 4 bases, leaving 10 bases between the germline ends. The CDR3 spans 13 residues. CDR3 region: CASRNGGYNEQFF. The DNA of the CDR3 is TGTGCCAGCAGGAACGGGGGATACAATGAGCAGTTCTTC. The entire variable domain, with the rest obtained from reference TRBV7-3 and TRBJ2-1, is as follows: GAGVSQTPSNKVTEKGKYVELRCDPISGHTALYWYRQSLGQGPEFLIYFQGTGAADDSGLPNDRFFAVRPEGSVSTLKIQRTERGDSAVYLCASRNGGYNEQFFGPGTRLTVL.

The chain is built from TRBV5-1 and TRBJ1-4; D unclear. The CDR3 has 13 residues. Per the germline V gene, CDR1 is SGHRS and CDR2 is YFSETQ. Trimming cost V 0 bases and J 5 bases, with 5 bases left between them. The CDR3 coding sequence is TGCGCCAGCAGCTTGGTCCTCAATGAAAAACTGTTTTTT. Protein product: CASSLVLNEKLFF. Based on the CDR3 plus reference TRBV5-1 and TRBJ1-4, the full variable domain is KAGVTQTPRYLIKTRGQQVTLSCSPISGHRSVSWYQQTPGQGLQFLFEYFSETQRNKGNFPGRFSGRQFSNSRSEMNVSTLELGDSALYLCASSLVLNEKLFFGSGTQLSVL.

As DNA, the CDR3 is TGTGCCACCAGCATCGGGACAGGGAACACCGGGGAGCTGTTTTTT. Its translation is CATSIGTGNTGELFF. The chain has TRBV15 and TRBJ2-2; 8 nucleotides agree with TRBD1. This CDR3 is 15 amino acids long. V was pared by 4 bases and J by 1 base, with 2 bases of the junction left unmatched. Germline V CDR1 and CDR2: LNHNV, YYDKDF (reference sequence).